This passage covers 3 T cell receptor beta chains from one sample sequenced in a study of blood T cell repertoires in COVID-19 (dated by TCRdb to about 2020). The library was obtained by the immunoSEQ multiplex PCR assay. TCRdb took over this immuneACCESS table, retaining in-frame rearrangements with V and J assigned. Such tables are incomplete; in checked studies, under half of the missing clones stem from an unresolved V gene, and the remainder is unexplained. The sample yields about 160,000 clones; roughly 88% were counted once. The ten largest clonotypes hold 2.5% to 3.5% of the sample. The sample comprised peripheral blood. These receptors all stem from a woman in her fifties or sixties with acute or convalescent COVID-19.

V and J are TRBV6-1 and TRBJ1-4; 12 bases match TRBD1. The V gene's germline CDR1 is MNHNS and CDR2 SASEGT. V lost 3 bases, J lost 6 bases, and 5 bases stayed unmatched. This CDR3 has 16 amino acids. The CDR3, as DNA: TGTGCCAGCAGTGACCGGGACAGGGGGCAAGATGAAAAACTGTTTTTT. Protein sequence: CASSDRDRGQDEKLFF.

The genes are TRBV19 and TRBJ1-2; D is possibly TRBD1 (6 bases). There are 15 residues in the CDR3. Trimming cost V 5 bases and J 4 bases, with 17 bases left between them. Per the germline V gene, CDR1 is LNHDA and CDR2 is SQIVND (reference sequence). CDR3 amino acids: CASSAGGQPGYGYTF. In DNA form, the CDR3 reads TGTGCCAGTAGTGCCGGCGGACAGCCAGGCTATGGCTACACCTTC.

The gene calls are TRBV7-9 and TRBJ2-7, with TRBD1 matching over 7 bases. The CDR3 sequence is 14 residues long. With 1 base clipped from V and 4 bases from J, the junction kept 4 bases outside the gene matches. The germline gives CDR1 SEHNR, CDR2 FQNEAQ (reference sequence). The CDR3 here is CASSLEQGSYEQYF. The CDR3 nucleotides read TGTGCCAGCAGCTTAGAACAGGGGTCTTACGAGCAGTACTTC.